The rows below give T cell receptor beta chains drawn from one sample of a study of T cell responses to AZD1222 COVID-19 vaccine. The table came from immunoSEQ multiplex PCR; TCRdb's copy has only in-frame clones and leaves some out. The sample holds 150,000 to 190,000 clones, about nine tenths seen once. The sequences come from peripheral blood, collected on day 0 of AZD1222 vaccination. The receptors were sampled from an adult in good health. Each CDR3 is given with its conserved first and last residue. A D gene is named only where the DNA matches it firmly. The listing skips clone size in some rows; elsewhere it reads once, few, many or a size class.

>once|TRBJ1-6|NA|TRBV28|14
CASSLYSGNSPLHF
TGTGCCAGCAGTTTATATTCGGGGAATTCACCCCTCCACTTT
>NA|TRBJ2-3|TRBD1|TRBV28|16
CASSPATGVSTDTQYF
TGTGCCAGCAGCCCAGCCACAGGGGTCAGCACAGATACGCAGTATTTT
>NA|TRBJ2-3|NA|TRBV29-1|13
CSVVPRITDTQYF
TGCAGCGTTGTACCCCGGATAACAGATACGCAGTATTTT
>NA|TRBJ2-2|NA|TRBV2|16
CASRDRPSGGTGELFF
TGTGCCAGCAGAGACAGACCCTCCGGTGGGACCGGGGAGCTGTTTTTT
>NA|TRBJ2-7|TRBD1|TRBV28|15
CASSYGTGGSYEQYF
TGTGCCAGCAGTTACGGGACAGGGGGCTCCTACGAGCAGTACTTC
>NA|TRBJ2-2|NA|TRBV7-6|13
CASSLRGSGELFF
TGTGCCAGCAGCTTAAGAGGGAGCGGGGAGCTGTTTTTT
>NA|TRBJ2-6|TRBD1|TRBV5-1|13
CASSLQGDTVLTF
TGCGCCAGCAGCTTACAGGGGGACACCGTCCTGACTTTC
>NA|TRBJ1-4|NA|TRBV6-4|15
CASSALFGKGEKLFF
TGTGCCAGCTCGGCCTTGTTTGGGAAGGGGGAAAAACTGTTTTTT
>NA|TRBJ1-4|TRBD1|TRBV18|21
CASSPPNQLQGHSKTNEKLFF
TGTGCCAGCTCACCACCGAATCAATTACAGGGGCATAGTAAGACTAATGAAAAACTGTTTTTT
>NA|TRBJ2-4|NA|TRBV7-2|14
CASSPGQKVNIQYF
TGTGCCAGCAGCCCCGGACAGAAAGTAAACATTCAGTACTTC
>NA|TRBJ2-5|NA|TRBV5-3|14
CARSKEHPQETQYF
TGTGCCAGAAGCAAGGAGCACCCTCAAGAGACCCAGTACTTC
>NA|TRBJ2-7|NA|TRBV7-8|13
CASSTGPGYEQYF
TGTGCCAGCAGCACAGGGCCAGGCTACGAGCAGTACTTC